This T cell receptor (beta chain) is drawn from a study of cytomegalovirus exposure and HLA in healthy donors. In the study overall: Findings of an earlier analysis included some 120 million unique TCR beta sequences from 190 million or so T cells.

The V gene lost 4 bases and the J gene lost 0 bases, with 8 bases spanning the gap. The germline V gene encodes CDR1 SGHRS and CDR2 YFSETQ. The CDR3 runs 15 residues. The study's findings and limits: Follow-up analysis later connected one missense variant in DCLRE1C with trimming of TCR beta V- and J-genes. A later analysis, which compared TCR beta chains of equal frequency, found the HLA-associated ones more clonally expanded. Within an earlier analysis, most TCR beta V segments proved productive either about 87% or about 30% of the time.

PCR was performed using 60 Vbeta and 13 Jbeta primers. Method: immunoSEQ multiplex PCR; TCRdb's copy keeps in-frame clones and lacks some. The sample has 150,000 or so clones; roughly 72% are singletons. A note on this clone: What it binds is not known.

The J gene is TRBJ2-6, the V gene TRBV5-1, with unresolved D. Source material: PBMCs. This receptor was obtained from a woman aged 40-49 years in good health and CMV-seronegative. CDR3 coding DNA: TGCGCCAGCAGCCCTCCGGGCTCTGGGGCCAACGTCCTGACTTTC. It encodes CASSPPGSGANVLTF.